This T cell receptor (beta chain) was recovered during a study of response to subunit inactivated influenza vaccine. CDR1 is SGDLS, CDR2 YYNGEE, per germline. V lost 4 bases and J 7 bases, leaving 12 bases between the germline ends. The length of the CDR3 is 13 residues. This clonotype was seen repeatedly, ten times or more. MiXCR was run by TCRdb on the RT-PCR reads, yielding one entry per CDR3 protein. The profile shows 650,000 to 700,000 distinct CDR3 sequences, 15% to 19% of them singletons. The rearrangement uses TRBV9 and TRBJ2-1; D tentatively reads TRBD1 or TRBD2 (6 bases each). The sample was PBMCs from blood, taken approximately 12 days after vaccination. The clonotype was recovered from a man aged 45-65 years who received an inactivated influenza vaccine. In DNA form, the CDR3 reads TGTGCCAGCAGCCCCCAAGGGGGGAATGAGCAGTTCTTC. Its protein product is CASSPQGGNEQFF.